What follows are 20 T cell receptor beta chains derived from one specimen sequenced in a study of human T cells and chemical hapten exposure (dated by TCRdb to the early 2020s). The library was prepared using RACE. The sequencing machine was a NextSeq 500. The public reads were run again by TCRdb, first through fastp at Q25 and then through MiXCR, and only productive beta chains were kept. All rows with the same CDR3 protein become a single entry with the most common DNA and genes. This sample comprises about 84,000 distinct CDR3 sequences, around 9.3% of them detected only once. The ten biggest clones cover around 4.7% of the sample. The time point label here, explained by the study, means: patch test 2, 6 weeks after DPC sensitization. This specimen's treatment or condition label, interpreted: therapeutic diphenylcyclopropenone sensitization with weekly scalp DPC. The starting material was whole blood, obtained in connection with sensitization to the hapten diphenylcyclopropenone (DPC). The receptors derive from a woman in her fifties or sixties with alopecia areata. Some clones in this sample may be carry-over from other donors' samples.

This clonotype was recorded many times. CDR3 nucleotides: TGTGCCAGCAGTTACAAGGGGCCTGCTAACTATGGCTACACCTTC. Translating gives CASSYKGPANYGYTF. The chain combines TRBV6-6 with TRBJ1-2, with D perhaps matching TRBD1 (5 bases). Germline CDR1 reads MNHNY; CDR2 reads SVGAGI (reference sequence). V was clipped by 2 bases and J by 0 bases, with 10 bases between them. The CDR3 sequence is 15 residues long.

This clonotype has a handful of counts. The chain uses TRBV28 and TRBJ1-1; TRBD1 agrees at 8 bases. The CDR3 covers 15 residues. The trim removed 6 bases at V and 1 base at J, leaving 7 bases unmatched. Germline lookup yields CDR1 MDHEN and CDR2 SYDVKM. This CDR3 is CASSERTGRNTEAFF. CDR3 coding DNA: TGTGCCAGCAGCGAAAGGACAGGGCGGAACACTGAAGCTTTCTTT.

At least ten counts were recorded for this clonotype. This sequence joins TRBV29-1 and TRBJ2-2; D unclear. The CDR3 extends over 11 amino acids. With 7 bases removed from V and 8 bases from J, the gap between germline ends came to 11 bases. In germline, CDR1 is SQVTM, CDR2 ANQGSEA. The CDR3, as DNA: TGCAGCGCCAGCTTGGCTGGGGAGCTGTTTTTT. It is translated as CSASLAGELFF.

This clonotype showed up many times. V and J are TRBV2 and TRBJ2-1; 8 nucleotides agree with TRBD2. CDR3 size: 15 residues. In germline, CDR1 is SNHLY, CDR2 FYNNEI. With V trimmed by 11 bases and J by 4 bases, 13 bases remained unmatched. Written as DNA, the CDR3 is TGTGCCGGACGCCCCGGGACTAGGGCTTACAATGAGCAGTTCTTC. Translating it yields CAGRPGTRAYNEQFF. Full variable domain (missing parts from reference TRBV2 and TRBJ2-1): EPEVTQTPSHQVTQMGQEVILRCVPISNHLYFYWYRQILGQKVEFLVSFYNNEISEKSEIFDDQFSVERPDGSNFTLKIRSTKLEDSAMYFCAGRPGTRAYNEQFFGPGTRLTVL.

This clonotype was detected many times. The CDR3 DNA follows: TGCAGTGCTAGGGGACTAGCGGCCACAGATACGCAGTATTTT. Protein sequence: CSARGLAATDTQYF. The chain employs TRBV20-1 and TRBJ2-3; 11 nucleotides agree with TRBD2. The CDR3 has 14 residues. CDR1 is DFQATT and CDR2 is SNEGSKA in the germline V gene (reference sequence). Trimming took 3 bases from V and 2 from J; bases not matched to a gene: 1.

This clonotype was picked up a small number of times. The CDR3 region has the DNA TGTGCCAGCAGCTTTTGGTCGGGAACTGAAGCTTTCTTT. This gives the protein CASSFWSGTEAFF. This chain joins TRBV5-4 and TRBJ1-1, with D unresolved. The V gene's germline CDR1 is SGHNT and CDR2 YYREEE (reference sequence). Trimming cost V 2 bases and J 5 bases, with 10 bases left between them. This CDR3 region has 13 residues.

The rearrangement uses TRBV7-9 and TRBJ1-4; D is possibly TRBD1 (6 bases). With 3 bases removed from V and 3 bases from J, the gap between germline ends came to 17 bases. Germline lookup yields CDR1 SEHNR and CDR2 FQNEAQ (reference sequence). The CDR3 runs 17 residues. The CDR3 loop reads CASSFSPGGSANEKLFF. Written as DNA, the CDR3 is TGTGCCAGCAGCTTTTCACCGGGGGGCTCGGCTAATGAAAAACTGTTTTTT.

This clonotype has only a few counts. The rearrangement links TRBV25-1 to TRBJ1-2; 7 bases agree with TRBD1. CDR1 and CDR2 (germline): MGHDK, SYGVNS. The CDR3 runs to 14 residues. The V and J ends lost 7 bases and 7 bases, in that order; junction bases with no gene match: 12. CDR3 DNA sequence: TGTGCCAGCACCCCAGCGGGGACAGCGCCTGGCTACACCTTC. It translates to CASTPAGTAPGYTF.

This clonotype was counted between two and nine times. The CDR3 reads CSGSQGYEQYF. The DNA of the CDR3 is TGCAGCGGAAGTCAGGGTTACGAGCAGTACTTC. This chain joins TRBV29-1 and TRBJ2-7; maybe TRBD1 (5 bases). The length of the CDR3 is 11 residues. The V gene lost 7 bases and the J gene lost 4 bases, with 11 bases spanning the gap. Germline assignment: CDR1 SQVTM and CDR2 ANQGSEA.

The chain carries TRBV6-6 and TRBJ1-5, with 8 bases identical to TRBD1. The CDR3 runs to 15 residues. J lost 3 bases, V lost 0 bases, and 1 base had no gene match. The germline gives CDR1 MNHNY, CDR2 SVGAGI (reference sequence). The CDR3 spells CASSYSGQANQPQHF. The CDR3 coding sequence is TGTGCCAGCAGTTACTCGGGACAGGCCAATCAGCCCCAGCATTTT.

In this sample, this clonotype turned up many times. The chain uses TRBV27 and TRBJ1-4; D may be TRBD1 (5 bases). CDR3 length equals 14 residues. Germline V gene sequence: CDR1 MNHEY, CDR2 SMNVEV (reference sequence). The V gene lost 4 bases and the J gene lost 7 bases, with 13 bases spanning the gap. The CDR3 nucleotides read TGTGCCAGCAGTTGGAGGGGCGGAAGTGAAAAACTGTTTTTT. It codes for CASSWRGGSEKLFF. Filled out from reference TRBV27 and TRBJ1-4, the complete variable domain reads EAQVTQNPRYLITVTGKKLTVTCSQNMNHEYMSWYRQDPGLGLRQIYYSMNVEVTDKGDVPEGYKVSRKEKRNFPLILESPSPNQTSLYFCASSWRGGSEKLFFGSGTQLSVL.

This clonotype was seen many times. V is TRBV27 and J is TRBJ2-7; TRBD2 matches 13 bases. Germline loops: CDR1 MNHEY, CDR2 SMNVEV (reference sequence). The CDR3 loop spans 16 amino acids. Losses at the gene ends were 5 bases for V and 3 bases for J; bases not matched to a gene: 7. The CDR3, as DNA: TGTGCCAGCAGTCCGGGACTAGCGGGGTATTTCTACGAGCAGTACTTC. As protein: CASSPGLAGYFYEQYF.

The chain employs TRBV28 and TRBJ2-7; tentative D call: TRBD2 (5 bases). Trimming took 3 bases from V and 7 from J, leaving 16 bases between them. CDR3 length: 14 residues. The germline V gene encodes CDR1 MDHEN and CDR2 SYDVKM. Here the CDR3 reads CASSLVFSPGEQYF. Written as DNA, the CDR3 is TGTGCCAGCAGTTTGGTCTTTTCTCCGGGGGAGCAGTACTTC.

This clonotype has more than one count but fewer than ten. This sequence joins TRBV7-2 and TRBJ2-3; 8 bases match TRBD2. V lost 0 bases and J lost 4; bases outside the gene matches: 6. CDR3 length: 16 residues. CDR1 is SGHTA, CDR2 FQGNSA, per germline. The CDR3 loop is CASSLALAGGADTQYF. Written as DNA, the CDR3 is TGTGCCAGCAGCTTAGCCCTAGCGGGTGGGGCAGATACGCAGTATTTT.

This chain uses TRBV28 with TRBJ2-1, with 7 bases identical to TRBD2. CDR3 length: 12 amino acids. Per germline, CDR1 MDHEN and CDR2 SYDVKM. J lost 7 bases, V lost 6 bases, and 3 bases had no gene match. CDR3 amino acids: CASRFSGNEQFF. The CDR3 DNA reads TGTGCCAGCAGATTTAGCGGGAATGAGCAGTTCTTC.

This clonotype was counted a few times. This chain uses TRBV3-1 with TRBJ1-2; possible D gene TRBD1, 6 bases. This CDR3 comprises 14 residues. V was cut by 3 bases and J by 7 bases, with 15 bases left in between. CDR1 and CDR2 from the germline V gene are LGHDT and YNNKEL (reference sequence). CDR3 nucleotides: TGTGCCAGCAGCCACGCACAGGGAAACCGTGGCTACACCTTC. It codes for CASSHAQGNRGYTF.

This clonotype was recorded many times. The rearrangement joins TRBV6-2 or TRBV6-3 to TRBJ2-1; D is perhaps TRBD2 (6 bases). Trimming removed 5 bases from V and 9 bases from J, with 20 bases in between. This CDR3 is built from 15 residues. Germline values: CDR1 MNHEY, CDR2 SVGEGT. This CDR3 reads CASSTPAGSLGEQFF. CDR3 nucleotide sequence: TGTGCCAGCAGTACTCCGGCGGGGAGCCTGGGTGAGCAGTTCTTC.

This clonotype was seen many times. The chain links TRBV30 to TRBJ1-6, with 7 nucleotides matching TRBD1. V lost 4 bases, J lost 6 bases, and 3 bases stayed unmatched. CDR3 length: 13 residues. Germline CDR1 and CDR2: GTSNPN and SVGIG (reference sequence). In DNA, the CDR3 is TGTGCCTGGAAGGGGGACAGTAATTCACCCCTCCACTTT. Residues: CAWKGDSNSPLHF.

This clonotype was counted only a few times. The gene calls are TRBV19 and TRBJ2-3; 14 nucleotides match TRBD2. The J segment lost 4 bases and the V segment lost 3 bases, leaving 3 bases of the junction unmatched. Germline lookup yields CDR1 LNHDA and CDR2 SQIVND (reference sequence). The CDR3 has 16 residues. The CDR3 reads CASSIRGLAGADTQYF. For the CDR3, the DNA is TGTGCCAGTAGTATTAGGGGACTAGCGGGAGCAGATACGCAGTATTTT. Using reference TRBV19 and TRBJ2-3 for the parts outside the CDR3, the full variable domain is DGGITQSPKYLFRKEGQNVTLSCEQNLNHDAMYWYRQDPGQGLRLIYYSQIVNDFQKGDIAEGYSVSREKKESFPLTVTSAQKNPTAFYLCASSIRGLAGADTQYFGPGTRLTVL.

This clonotype was observed a few times. The V gene is TRBV20-1, the J gene TRBJ1-3, with a weak D call TRBD1 (5 bases). This CDR3 has 13 amino acids. With 3 bases removed from V and 1 base from J, the gap between germline ends came to 7 bases. Per the germline V gene, CDR1 is DFQATT and CDR2 is SNEGSKA (reference sequence). The CDR3 is CSASWGSGNTIYF. CDR3 sequence (DNA): TGCAGTGCTAGTTGGGGGTCTGGAAACACCATATATTTT.